The clone carrying this T cell receptor beta chain was picked up a small number of times. The sort gate was single viable CD3+CD4+CD8-CD45RO+ cells for memory CD4+ T cells. In the original workflow: Out-of-frame sequences were removed, leaving around 2.2 million distinct TCRbeta sequences. Here immunoSEQ multiplex PCR was the method, and the copy in TCRdb shows in-frame clones only, minus some. V, J and clone size reflect that table, while D and trimming were determined from the DNA. The sample records some 95,000 clones, about 80% being singletons. These data are taken from a study of memory CD4+ T cells and cytomegalovirus serostatus. Sequenced: memory CD4+ T cells from blood. The clonotype originates from an adult in good health and CMV-seropositive.

As DNA, the CDR3 is TGTGCCAGCAGTCCCCCGGATAGCAGGGAGGAAACTGAAGCTTTCTTT. Amino acid sequence: CASSPPDSREETEAFF. The chain employs TRBV28 and TRBJ1-1; a possible D gene is TRBD1 (5 bases). CDR1 and CDR2 from the germline V gene are MDHEN and SYDVKM. Trimming took 5 bases from V and 5 from J, leaving 21 bases between them. The CDR3 has 16 residues.